This section outlines one TCR beta chain sequence together with its context. This clone was observed a handful of times. Its antigen is unknown. The sample holds no much larger clone one base away, and base qualities are not on file. This sample was included in a study of CD8+ T cells in alopecia areata (dated by TCRdb to about 2018). As for the study more broadly: Treated patients were enrolled in an open-label pilot trial of oral tofacitinib, 5 to 10 mg twice daily, for moderate-to-severe alopecia areata. Patients stayed on tofacitinib for 6 to 18 months and then had 6 months of follow-up off drug so that delayed response and recurrence could be assessed. In treated patients, disease severity was measured using the SALT score, which gives the percentage of scalp surface area affected. High-throughput TCRbeta sequencing was used to examine T cell clonal expansion in alopecia areata in both the C3H/HeJ mouse model and human patients. In humans, TCRbeta sequencing was performed on scalp tissue and on sorted CD4+ and CD8+ peripheral blood T cells from healthy controls and from patients with patchy or totalis/universalis alopecia areata. Biopsies were taken from tofacitinib-treated patients at baseline and again at 4 and 24 weeks into treatment, and several of those patients also had a later scalp biopsy. Clonality in the scalp was compared among normal scalp (n=4), patchy alopecia areata scalp (n=8), and alopecia totalis/universalis scalp (n=8). The RNA source kit depended on sample type: the PAXgene miRNA kit for fixed scalp, the miRNeasy kit for PBMCs, and the RNeasy kit for mouse skin. Amplification of TCRbeta CDR3 regions was done by immunoSEQ multiplex PCR using 35 Vbeta forward primers and 13 Jbeta reverse primers. The paper's findings and limits, for the study overall: Compared with mice, TCR sequences shared between patients were less clear, possibly partly because of HLA diversity across the patient population. Higher clonality and more expanded CD8+ clones were observed in lesional scalp than in normal scalp, particularly in alopecia totalis/universalis, a finding suggestive of antigenic drive. Many expanded lesional clones were found to persist in scalp and blood during tofacitinib treatment, and relapse after treatment cessation may be partly explained by this persistence. Tofacitinib significantly decreased scalp clonality and the number of expanded CD8+ clones among the top 100 scalp clones. The treated cohort was small, with a single nonresponder, so links between baseline CD8+ expansion and response need larger studies. Unlike mouse skin, which is dominated by gammadelta T cells, normal human skin has resident alphabeta T cells that are also sequenced, and this complicates analysis of the scalp TCR repertoire.

This specimen's time point label, interpreted: more than 3 weeks on oral tofacitinib. The meaning of the sample's treatment or condition label: oral pan-JAK inhibitor, 5-10 mg twice daily. Lesional scalp punch biopsies and peripheral blood were collected from alopecia areata patients. After PBMCs were isolated by density centrifugation and stained for CD3, CD4 and CD8, a FACSAria was used to sort CD4+ and CD8+ T cells. The CDR3 measures 14 amino acids from cysteine to phenylalanine. The CDR3 DNA has 42 bases and is translated from base 1. Sequences PRHDT (CDR1) and FYEKMQ (CDR2) are obtained from the germline V gene (reference sequence). The junction shows trimming of 5 bases on V and 3 bases on J, plus 14 bases between the germline ends. Libraries were prepared through the immunoSEQ multiplex PCR assay. To provide template for TCR sequencing, every sample had RNA extracted and reverse transcribed into cDNA. SuperScript III was used to make first-strand cDNA, primed with a 2:1 mix of oligo-dT and random hexamers. Amplification bias was assessed with a synthetic immune receptor repertoire, and residual bias was removed computationally. In the original analysis: Raw reads were preprocessed for error removal, and CDR3 was defined according to IMGT conventions as running from the conserved cysteine to phenylalanine. Clonality was computed by normalizing Shannon entropy by log2 of the number of productive unique TCRs and subtracting the result from 1. CD4 or CD8 identity of scalp clones was inferred by cross-referencing scalp TCRbeta sequences with sorted blood CD4 and CD8 repertoires. TCRdb mirrors the immuneACCESS table, restricted to in-frame sequences. Some clones are absent from its copies; in checked studies, under half trace to an unresolved V gene, and the reason for the others is unknown. The V and J calls and clone size were taken over from that table, and D and trimming were inferred from the DNA. The sample data list about 210,000 clones, and more than 45% of these were observed just once. The leading ten clones occupy approximately 1.4% of the sample.

The specimen comprised CD4+ T cells sorted from blood, sampled at week 4, from a patient treated with tofacitinib. This TCR was sampled from a human donor with alopecia areata. The chain is assembled from TRBV13 and TRBJ2-7; matching of 5 bases hints at TRBD1 as the D gene. The sequence in DNA is TGTGCCAGCAGCCCTAGGATGACAGACTACGAGCAGTACTTC. Its protein reads: CASSPRMTDYEQYF.